This is a list of T cell receptor beta chains from one sample in a study of blood T cell repertoires in COVID-19. TCRdb's table, derived via immunoSEQ multiplex PCR, lists solely in-frame clones and lacks some. The sample has over 80,000 clones, about 91% seen once; the top ten hold more than 1.5%. What was sequenced was peripheral blood. The receptors derive from a human donor with active COVID-19. The donor label of this sample is uncertain. Both conserved end residues are trimmed from each CDR3. The order of the fields is J gene, V gene, CDR3 protein.

TRBJ2-7 TRBV28 ASSPARTGGNEQY
TRBJ1-1 TRBV5-1 ASSFGTGNTEAF
TRBJ1-2 TRBV9 ASSASEGPYGYT
TRBJ2-3 TRBV5-4 ASSLVSGGSDTQY
TRBJ1-1 TRBV11-2 ASSSRPADEAF
TRBJ2-5 TRBV7-7 ASSSSLAGGSETQY
TRBJ1-2 TRBV4-1 ASSPEGGNYGYT
TRBJ2-7 TRBV9 ASSESSQGILAGYEQY
TRBJ2-1 TRBV20-1 SATKTNEQF
TRBJ2-7 TRBV7-3 ASSLKSGDSYEQY
TRBJ2-7 TRBV19 ASNAGAGGAYEQY
TRBJ2-5 TRBV6-5 ASSLGAETQY
TRBJ1-4 TRBV4-1 ASSPLAGRLF
TRBJ1-1 TRBV5-1 ASSLLQGDTEAF
TRBJ1-1 TRBV7-9 ASGGGSNTEAF
TRBJ2-1 TRBV6-2/TRBV6-3 ASSYDGLAGSSSYNEQF
TRBJ2-2 TRBV11-2 ASSLDADTGELF
TRBJ1-5 TRBV23-1 ASSHVRTGNSNQPQH
TRBJ2-3 TRBV28 ASAIRAGPADTQY
TRBJ2-3 TRBV4-3 ASSQARGPKDTQY
TRBJ2-1 TRBV7-3 ASSFFSLAGDHEQF
TRBJ2-3 TRBV10-2 ATKTSGGTDTQY
TRBJ2-5 TRBV2 ASRETVGVETQY
TRBJ2-5 TRBV4-1 ASSPHPASGEETQY